This entry lists 29 T cell receptor beta chains sequenced from one sample in a study of cytomegalovirus exposure and HLA in healthy donors. The PCR was carried out with 60 Vbeta primers and 13 Jbeta primers. The protocol was immunoSEQ multiplex PCR, while the TCRdb copy is restricted to in-frame clones and leaves out a portion. The sample records about 170,000 clones, 70% to 80% being singletons. Sequenced: PBMCs. All receptors come from a female donor in good health and CMV-seronegative.

The gene calls are TRBV19 and TRBJ2-6; D is possibly TRBD1 (6 bases). Trimming cost V 7 bases and J 4 bases, with 14 bases left between them. CDR1 is LNHDA, CDR2 SQIVND, per germline (reference sequence). The CDR3 spans 15 residues. The CDR3: CASTPQGSGANVLTF. For the CDR3, the DNA is TGTGCCAGTACCCCCCAGGGGAGCGGGGCCAACGTCCTGACTTTC.

This clone has a handful of counts. The chain carries TRBV21-1 and TRBJ1-5; no check of the table's D call, TRBD1, against the DNA was made. TRBV21-1 is an annotated pseudogene. The CDR3 is 14 amino acids. The chain's CDR3 is CAEFTGHSNQPQHF. The CDR3 DNA reads TGTGCCGAGTTCACAGGGCATAGCAATCAGCCCCAGCATTTT.

The chain carries TRBV7-2 and TRBJ2-3, with D perhaps matching TRBD2 (5 bases). This CDR3 is 14 amino acids long. Trimming cost V 5 bases and J 6 bases, with 15 bases left between them. Germline lookup yields CDR1 SGHTA and CDR2 FQGNSA. CDR3 in amino acids: CASSELGGGDTQYF. CDR3 DNA: TGTGCCAGCAGCGAACTAGGCGGTGGCGATACGCAGTATTTT.

Only a few counts were recorded for this clone. CDR3 loop: CASSPWTSGRADEQFF. CDR3 bases: TGTGCCAGCAGCCCCTGGACTAGCGGGAGGGCCGATGAGCAGTTCTTC. The chain is built from TRBV7-9 and TRBJ2-1; TRBD2 aligns across 15 bases. Germline CDR1 SEHNR, CDR2 FQNEAQ (reference sequence). The CDR3 loop spans 16 amino acids. Trimming took 5 bases from V and 8 from J; bases not matched to a gene: 7.

This clone was detected only a few times. V gene TRBV9 combines with J gene TRBJ2-3, with 11 bases identical to TRBD2. This CDR3 has 17 residues. CDR1 and CDR2 (germline): SGDLS, YYNGEE. The V segment lost 0 bases and the J segment 2 bases; nucleotides outside the gene matches: 5. CDR3 in amino acids: CASSVVSSGGLTDTQYF. The CDR3 region has the DNA TGTGCCAGCAGCGTAGTATCTAGCGGGGGGCTCACAGATACGCAGTATTTT.

The V gene is TRBV5-6, the J gene TRBJ1-1; perhaps TRBD1 as D (5 bases). Germline V gene data show CDR1 as SGHDT and CDR2 as YYEEEE. Trimming pared 2 bases from V and 5 bases from J, leaving 16 bases between. The CDR3 is 15 amino acids. In nucleotides, the CDR3 is TGTGCCAGCAGCTTCTTTGGAGGGGCGGATACTGAAGCTTTCTTT. This gives the protein CASSFFGGADTEAFF.

The chain links TRBV9 to TRBJ1-1; the D gene is possibly TRBD1 (5 bases). CDR3 length: 16 amino acids. V was clipped by 0 bases and J by 4 bases, with 16 bases between them. Germline CDR1 is SGDLS and CDR2 is YYNGEE. CDR3 loop: CASSVDMGQGGTEAFF. CDR3 nucleotides: TGTGCCAGCAGCGTAGATATGGGTCAGGGAGGCACTGAAGCTTTCTTT.

The gene calls are TRBV6-1 and TRBJ1-1; TRBD1 agrees at 7 bases. The trim removed 6 bases at V and 10 bases at J, leaving 11 bases unmatched. CDR3 size: 13 residues. Germline CDR1 MNHNS, CDR2 SASEGT. The CDR3 region has the DNA TGTGCCAGCAGCCTCGGACAGGTCGCTCCAGCTTTCTTT. It encodes CASSLGQVAPAFF.

The chain carries TRBV2 and TRBJ2-7; TRBD1 matches 7 bases. The V gene end was trimmed by 4 bases and the J gene end by 3 bases; junction bases not matched to a gene: 6. The length of the CDR3 is 14 residues. In germline, CDR1 is SNHLY, CDR2 FYNNEI. The CDR3 DNA reads as TGTGCCAGCAGTGTTCGACAGGGTTTCTACGAGCAGTACTTC. This sequence encodes CASSVRQGFYEQYF. Drawing the rest from reference TRBV2 and TRBJ2-7, the complete variable domain is EPEVTQTPSHQVTQMGQEVILRCVPISNHLYFYWYRQILGQKVEFLVSFYNNEISEKSEIFDDQFSVERPDGSNFTLKIRSTKLEDSAMYFCASSVRQGFYEQYFGPGTRLTVT.

V and J are TRBV18 and TRBJ2-7, with TRBD2 matching 13 bases. The trim removed 5 bases at V and 2 bases at J, leaving 6 bases unmatched. The CDR3 is 16 amino acids. Per germline, CDR1 KGHSH and CDR2 LQKENI. For the CDR3, the DNA is TGTGCCAGCTCATCCTGGACTAGCGGGAGACCCTACGAGCAGTACTTC. It translates to CASSSWTSGRPYEQYF.

The chain recombines TRBV5-6 with TRBJ1-1; 7 positions match TRBD1. This CDR3 has 16 amino acids. V gave up 3 bases and J gave up 0 bases; unmatched junction bases: 8. Germline lookup yields CDR1 SGHDT and CDR2 YYEEEE. In DNA, the CDR3 is TGTGCCAGCAGCTCGCGCCCGGGACAGATGAACACTGAAGCTTTCTTT. Translated, it gives CASSSRPGQMNTEAFF.

V usage is TRBV5-1 and J usage is TRBJ2-6; D is ambiguous. The V gene's germline CDR1 is SGHRS and CDR2 YFSETQ. The CDR3 extends over 15 amino acids. The germline V and J ends were trimmed by 1 base and 1 base, with 6 bases remaining between them. The CDR3, as DNA: TGCGCCAGCAGCTTGACCGGGTCTGGGGCCAACGTCCTGACTTTC. The encoded protein is CASSLTGSGANVLTF. The complete variable domain, with remaining parts taken from reference TRBV5-1 and TRBJ2-6, reads KAGVTQTPRYLIKTRGQQVTLSCSPISGHRSVSWYQQTPGQGLQFLFEYFSETQRNKGNFPGRFSGRQFSNSRSEMNVSTLELGDSALYLCASSLTGSGANVLTFGAGSRLTVL.

V is TRBV19 and J is TRBJ1-5; possible D gene TRBD1, 6 bases. The CDR3 contains 19 residues. The ends were cut back, 0 bases at V and 0 bases at J, with 18 bases in the middle. Germline V CDR1 and CDR2: LNHDA, SQIVND (reference sequence). In nucleotides, the CDR3 is TGTGCCAGTAGTATAGAGGGGGCTACCCCCTACTATAGCAATCAGCCCCAGCATTTT. This gives the protein CASSIEGATPYYSNQPQHF.

This chain links TRBV28 with TRBJ2-7, with D perhaps TRBD2 (7 bases). The CDR3 is 14 residues long. The germline V and J ends were trimmed by 3 bases and 3 bases, with 12 bases remaining between them. Germline V gene sequence: CDR1 MDHEN, CDR2 SYDVKM. For the CDR3, the DNA is TGTGCCAGCAGTTTTAGGGGGGGGAACTACGAGCAGTACTTC. The encoded protein is CASSFRGGNYEQYF.

The V call is TRBV19, the J call TRBJ1-4; 8 positions agree with TRBD1. Unmatched junction bases numbered 9, after V lost 8 bases and J lost 4 bases. CDR1 and CDR2 (germline): LNHDA, SQIVND (reference sequence). The CDR3 extends over 15 amino acids. The CDR3 sequence is CASQIRGHLNEKLFF. CDR3 nucleotide sequence: TGTGCCAGTCAGATCAGGGGGCACCTTAATGAAAAACTGTTTTTT. Complete variable domain (other parts from reference TRBV19 and TRBJ1-4): DGGITQSPKYLFRKEGQNVTLSCEQNLNHDAMYWYRQDPGQGLRLIYYSQIVNDFQKGDIAEGYSVSREKKESFPLTVTSAQKNPTAFYLCASQIRGHLNEKLFFGSGTQLSVL.

This chain connects TRBV28 to TRBJ2-5, with 7 nucleotides matching TRBD1. The germline gives CDR1 MDHEN, CDR2 SYDVKM. The CDR3 sequence is 15 residues long. CDR3 bases: TGTGGAACCGACTTAGAGGGGGCGAGCGTAGAGACCCAGTACTTC. This encodes CGTDLEGASVETQYF.

The CDR3: CASSEISRGFSGGLSDTQYF. In nucleotides, the CDR3 is TGTGCCAGCAGTGAAATTTCTAGGGGCTTCAGCGGGGGGTTGTCAGATACGCAGTATTTT. The chain combines TRBV2 with TRBJ2-3; TRBD2 agrees at 9 bases. Germline assignment: CDR1 SNHLY and CDR2 FYNNEI. The length of the CDR3 is 20 residues. V shed 2 bases, J shed 4 bases, and the junction held 19 bases outside the gene matches.

This clone was found a few times. V and J are TRBV18 and TRBJ1-1, with D perhaps matching TRBD1 (6 bases). CDR1 KGHSH and CDR2 LQKENI come from the germline V gene. V dropped 2 bases and J dropped 3 bases, with 13 bases sitting between them. The CDR3 spans 15 residues. In nucleotides, the CDR3 is TGTGCCAGCTCACCAAGTATCAGGGGTGACACTGAAGCTTTCTTT. Its translation is CASSPSIRGDTEAFF.

V is TRBV27 and J is TRBJ2-1; the match to TRBD2 covers 7 bases. CDR1 and CDR2 from the germline V gene are MNHEY and SMNVEV (reference sequence). The ends lost 5 bases at V and 9 bases at J; junction bases unmatched: 13. The CDR3 sequence is 15 residues long. CDR3 in amino acids: CASSTLGVAGGEQFF. The CDR3 DNA reads as TGTGCCAGCAGTACTCTCGGCGTAGCGGGCGGTGAGCAGTTCTTC.

V and J are TRBV29-1 and TRBJ2-1; no clear D gene. The CDR3 loop spans 14 amino acids. Germline CDR1 reads SQVTM; CDR2 reads ANQGSEA. The germline V and J ends were trimmed by 4 bases and 6 bases, with 16 bases remaining between them. As DNA, the CDR3 is TGCAGCGTTGGTATGCTCTTAGTGCTCAATGAGCAGTTCTTC. Amino acid sequence: CSVGMLLVLNEQFF.

V gene TRBV4-1 combines with J gene TRBJ2-5, with TRBD2 matching over 8 bases. The ends lost 0 bases at V and 4 bases at J; junction bases unmatched: 10. This CDR3 has 17 amino acids. From germline, CDR1 is MGHRA and CDR2 YSYEKL. DNA of the CDR3: TGCGCCAGCAGCCAAGATCCAGGACGGGGGGGCCGAGAGACCCAGTACTTC. Its protein product is CASSQDPGRGGRETQYF.

The chain uses TRBV10-3 and TRBJ2-5; D is unresolved. The ends were cut back, 0 bases at V and 9 bases at J, with 5 bases in the middle. Germline values: CDR1 ENHRY, CDR2 SYGVKD. There are 11 residues in the CDR3. The CDR3 bases are TGTGCCATCAGTGAGTCTTCATCCCAGTACTTC. Amino acids: CAISESSSQYF.

Turning to this clone: An end of the junction differs from the germline gene, which may be a read error. This chain uses TRBV7-7 with TRBJ2-5; maybe TRBD1 (6 bases). This CDR3 is built from 15 residues. CDR1 SSHAT and CDR2 FNYEAQ come from the germline V gene (reference sequence). CDR3: CASSFAQGKGETQYF. The CDR3 DNA reads TGTGCTAGCAGCTTCGCACAGGGAAAGGGAGAGACCCAGTACTTC.

This rearrangement joins TRBV12-5 to TRBJ1-3, with 9 bases identical to TRBD1. The CDR3 has 15 residues. Unmatched junction bases numbered 13, after V lost 9 bases and J lost 7 bases. Germline CDR1 is LGHNT and CDR2 is FRNRAP. This CDR3 is CASLSGSGQGNTIYF. CDR3 DNA sequence: TGTGCTAGCCTATCCGGGTCCGGACAGGGGAACACCATATATTTT.

V gene TRBV5-1 combines with J gene TRBJ2-3; D gene ambiguous. The CDR3 consists of 13 residues. V lost 7 bases, J lost 3 bases, and 12 bases lay in between. CDR1 and CDR2 from the germline V gene are SGHRS and YFSETQ. CDR3 DNA sequence: TGCGCCAGCGGCAACGTCAAGACAGATACGCAGTATTTT. Its protein product is CASGNVKTDTQYF.

The chain recombines TRBV28 with TRBJ2-5; tentative D call: TRBD2 (6 bases). With the DNA end fitting TRBJ2-7 better, the J assignment may be wrong. This CDR3 comprises 16 residues. Germline V gives CDR1 MDHEN, CDR2 SYDVKM. CDR3 sequence (DNA): TGTGCCAGCAGACAGGCCCCGGGACTCCAACCCTACGAGCAGTACTTC. It is translated as CASRQAPGLQPYEQYF.

There are a few counts of this clone. At one end, the junction sequence differs from germline, possibly due to a read error. DNA of the CDR3: TGTGCCAGCAGTGAATCTTGGGCCAACGGCCTGACTTTC. As protein: CASSESWANGLTF. The chain employs TRBV25-1 and TRBJ2-6; D ambiguous. CDR3 length: 13 amino acids. The germline CDR1 and CDR2 sequences are MGHDK and SYGVNS.

The V call is TRBV6-5, the J call TRBJ2-7; TRBD1 matches 9 bases. Germline V gene lookup returns CDR1 MNHEY and CDR2 SVGAGI. The CDR3 consists of 15 residues. V dropped 6 bases and J dropped 5; count of bases not matched to a gene: 11. As DNA, the CDR3 is TGTGCCAGCAGGCTGGGACAGGGAAGTTACAACGAGCAGTACTTC. It codes for CASRLGQGSYNEQYF.

The chain employs TRBV4-1 and TRBJ2-7, with 8 bases that match TRBD2. Germline loops: CDR1 MGHRA, CDR2 YSYEKL. V was clipped by 5 bases and J by 0 bases; unmatched bases: 9. The CDR3 is 16 amino acids. The CDR3 protein is CASSRTGGPSSYEQYF. The CDR3 nucleotides read TGCGCCAGCAGCAGGACGGGGGGGCCCAGCTCCTACGAGCAGTACTTC.